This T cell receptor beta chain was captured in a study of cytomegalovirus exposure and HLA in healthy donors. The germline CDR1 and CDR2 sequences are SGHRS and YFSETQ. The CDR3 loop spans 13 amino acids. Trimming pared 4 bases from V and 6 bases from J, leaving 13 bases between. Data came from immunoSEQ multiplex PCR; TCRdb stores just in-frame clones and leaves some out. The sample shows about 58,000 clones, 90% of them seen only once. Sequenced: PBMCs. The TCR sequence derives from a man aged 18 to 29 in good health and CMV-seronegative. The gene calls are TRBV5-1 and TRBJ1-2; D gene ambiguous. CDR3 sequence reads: CASSPDTSNGYTF. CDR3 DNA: TGCGCCAGCAGCCCCGACACCTCTAATGGCTACACCTTC.